A single sample gave rise to the 25 T cell receptor beta chains below, sequenced in a study of CD8+CD57+ T cells in acquired aplastic anemia. The template for TCR beta VDJ and CDR3 sequence profiling was genomic DNA. Each CDR3 protein gets one entry after TCRdb re-called the reads with MiXCR. The table shows about 190,000 distinct CDR3 sequences, with around half occurring only once. Sequenced patients had shown CD8+CD57+ cell expansion by flow cytometry. Sequencing was done on a sample of sorted CD4+, CD8+, or CD8+CD57+ T cells (not recorded which) from PBMCs. The origin of the receptors is a human donor with aplastic anemia.

At least ten counts were recorded for this clonotype. The V gene is TRBV15, the J gene TRBJ1-5; tentative D call: TRBD1 (5 bases). V was shortened by 0 bases and J by 1 base, with 10 bases between the two germline ends. Looked up from germline, CDR1 is LNHNV and CDR2 is YYDKDF (reference sequence). This CDR3 has 16 amino acids. CDR3 amino acids: CATSRDIAGSNQPQHF. The CDR3 bases are TGTGCCACCAGCAGAGATATCGCAGGGAGCAATCAGCCCCAGCATTTT.

This clonotype was counted ten times or more. The chain couples TRBV29-1 to TRBJ2-7, with D tentatively TRBD1 (5 bases). CDR1 and CDR2 (germline): SQVTM, ANQGSEA. V dropped 6 bases and J dropped 5 bases, with 14 bases sitting between them. The CDR3 runs to 12 residues. The CDR3 coding sequence is TGCAGCGTAAGGGGCCAGATAGACGAGCAGTACTTC. Translation: CSVRGQIDEQYF.

The chain links TRBV7-8 to TRBJ1-5; 8 nucleotides agree with TRBD1. V trimming: 6 bases; J trimming: 7 bases; junction bases outside the gene matches: 8. The CDR3 consists of 14 residues. Looked up from germline, CDR1 is SGHVS and CDR2 is FQNEAQ. For the CDR3, the DNA is TGTGCCAGCAGTCAGGGGGCAGGGCGGCAGCCCCAGCATTTT. The encoded protein is CASSQGAGRQPQHF.

The table lists this clonotype with many counts. The chain has TRBV5-4 and TRBJ1-5; 7 nucleotides line up with TRBD1. The V gene end was trimmed by 2 bases and the J gene end by 3 bases; junction bases not matched to a gene: 14. Germline V gene data show CDR1 as SGHNT and CDR2 as YYREEE (reference sequence). The CDR3 is made up of 18 amino acids. As DNA, the CDR3 is TGTGCCAGCAGCTTAGTAGTGTCGGGACAGAAATACAATCAGCCCCAGCATTTT. This codes for CASSLVVSGQKYNQPQHF.

The chain uses TRBV24-1 and TRBJ2-3, with TRBD2 identical over 8 bases. The trim removed 5 bases at V and 11 bases at J, leaving 14 bases unmatched. This CDR3 is 15 amino acids long. Looked up from germline, CDR1 is KGHDR and CDR2 is SFDVKD. As DNA, the CDR3 is TGTGCCACCAGTGTAGCGGGAAATTGGGCTGGTGAGCAGTATTTT. Translated, it gives CATSVAGNWAGEQYF.

This rearrangement joins TRBV19 to TRBJ2-2; D not certain. With 4 bases removed from V and 9 bases from J, the gap between germline ends came to 9 bases. This CDR3 has 12 amino acids. Per germline, CDR1 LNHDA and CDR2 SQIVND (reference sequence). CDR3 region: CASSTLTWELFF. CDR3 nucleotides: TGTGCCAGTAGTACCCTAACCTGGGAGCTGTTTTTT.

This clonotype was observed many times. The V and J genes are TRBV6-1 and TRBJ1-1; no reliable D call. CDR3 length: 12 residues. The germline V and J ends were trimmed by 7 bases and 1 base, with 7 bases remaining between them. In germline, CDR1 is MNHNS, CDR2 SASEGT. This CDR3 reads CASTEANTEAFF. The CDR3 bases are TGTGCCAGCACGGAGGCGAACACTGAAGCTTTCTTT.

This clonotype was seen many times. This chain joins TRBV6-5 and TRBJ1-1; D not resolved. From germline, CDR1 is MNHEY and CDR2 SVGAGI. V was clipped by 2 bases and J by 4 bases, with 8 bases between them. The CDR3 has 13 residues. CDR3 coding DNA: TGTGCCAGCAGTTACGGTGAGAGCACTGAAGCTTTCTTT. This codes for CASSYGESTEAFF.

This clonotype was seen at least ten times. This chain connects TRBV12-3 or TRBV12-4 to TRBJ1-5; D might be TRBD1 (5 bases). The CDR3 loop spans 13 amino acids. Trimming stripped 3 bases from V and 10 bases from J, with 13 bases between. CDR3 sequence (DNA): TGTGCCAGCAGTTTGAGTACAGGAAACCCCCAGCATTTT. It yields the protein CASSLSTGNPQHF.

The rearrangement uses TRBV20-1 and TRBJ2-1; D is possibly TRBD2 (6 bases). Trimming took 6 bases from V and 0 from J, leaving 18 bases between them. Germline-derived CDR1 and CDR2 are DFQATT and SNEGSKA (reference sequence). The CDR3 runs 16 residues. In DNA, the CDR3 is TGCAGTGCCAATACCTTAGCGGAGAGCTCCTACAATGAGCAGTTCTTC. This sequence encodes CSANTLAESSYNEQFF.

The chain combines TRBV20-1 with TRBJ2-3; D perhaps matches TRBD2 (6 bases). Germline V gene lookup returns CDR1 DFQATT and CDR2 SNEGSKA (reference sequence). V lost 7 bases and J 2 bases, leaving 19 bases between the germline ends. The CDR3 loop spans 15 amino acids. DNA of the CDR3: TGCAGTGGTATCCCGGGGACTTCTCCCACAGATACGCAGTATTTT. It is translated as CSGIPGTSPTDTQYF.

This clonotype was picked up one time. The chain recombines TRBV12-3 or TRBV12-4 with TRBJ2-3; D might be TRBD2 (6 bases). V was clipped by 4 bases and J by 4 bases, with 18 bases between them. The CDR3 totals 16 residues. The CDR3 DNA follows: TGTGCCAGCAGTTCATACAGGACCCCTAGCGCAGATACGCAGTATTTT. It translates to CASSSYRTPSADTQYF.

The table lists this clonotype with many counts. V and J are TRBV7-9 and TRBJ2-7; 9 positions match TRBD1. Germline CDR1 SEHNR, CDR2 FQNEAQ (reference sequence). The trim removed 1 base at V and 5 bases at J, leaving 0 bases unmatched. This CDR3 spans 13 amino acids. The CDR3 sequence: CASSLGTGDEQYF. CDR3 in DNA: TGTGCCAGCAGCTTAGGGACAGGGGACGAGCAGTACTTC.

This clonotype was seen more than once but under ten times. The V call is TRBV11-2, the J call TRBJ1-2; D uncertain. The CDR3 has 16 amino acids. Germline-derived CDR1 and CDR2 are SGHAT and FQNNGV. Deletions cut 1 base from V and 2 bases from J, with 14 bases between. The CDR3 region has the DNA TGTGCCAGCAGCTTAGTGACAAGTTCAGAGAACTATGGCTACACCTTC. It translates to CASSLVTSSENYGYTF.

The rearrangement uses TRBV5-1 and TRBJ1-1; 8 positions agree with TRBD1. The J segment lost 3 bases and the V segment lost 5 bases, leaving 15 bases of the junction unmatched. The CDR3 extends over 17 amino acids. CDR1 SGHRS and CDR2 YFSETQ come from the germline V gene. The CDR3 DNA sequence: TGCGCCAGCAGTTTGAGGGGACAGGCTCGTGTGGACACTGAAGCTTTCTTT. It specifies CASSLRGQARVDTEAFF.

CDR3 amino acids: CASSKSPGQGAGGYTF. The CDR3 coding sequence is TGTGCCAGCAGTAAATCTCCGGGACAGGGGGCCGGAGGCTACACCTTC. The chain has TRBV14 and TRBJ1-2, with 12 positions matching TRBD1. The CDR3 consists of 16 residues. V lost 6 bases, J lost 8 bases, and 13 bases stayed unmatched. Germline CDR1 is SGHDN and CDR2 is FVKESK.

CDR3 amino acids: CASSIVQGSYNEQFF. CDR3 coding DNA: TGTGCCAGTAGTATAGTTCAGGGAAGTTACAATGAGCAGTTCTTC. J is TRBJ2-1 and V is TRBV19, with D perhaps matching TRBD1 (5 bases). Per the germline V gene, CDR1 is LNHDA and CDR2 is SQIVND (reference sequence). The V gene lost 1 base and the J gene lost 4 bases, with 11 bases spanning the gap. The CDR3 runs 15 residues.

The V gene is TRBV10-3, the J gene TRBJ2-4; D may be TRBD1 (7 bases). This CDR3 comprises 13 residues. CDR1 and CDR2 from the germline V gene are ENHRY and SYGVKD. V gave up 6 bases and J gave up 8 bases, with 14 bases separating them. In nucleotides, the CDR3 is TGTGCCATCAGCCAGGGGGGAGCGGACATTCAGTACTTC. Amino acid sequence: CAISQGGADIQYF.

This clonotype appeared a few times. The chain is built from TRBV2 and TRBJ2-5; 10 bases align to TRBD2. CDR3 length equals 17 residues. CDR1 and CDR2 from the germline V gene are SNHLY and FYNNEI. V lost 2 bases to trimming and J lost 2 bases; unmatched junction nucleotides: 8. The CDR3 DNA sequence: TGTGCCAGCAGTGAACCTTGGACTAGCGGCGGACAAGAGACCCAGTACTTC. Its protein is CASSEPWTSGGQETQYF.

This clonotype was picked up many times. The genes are TRBV6-5 and TRBJ2-1; weak D call: TRBD1 (6 bases). The CDR3 is made up of 11 amino acids. The ends were cut back, 2 bases at V and 12 bases at J, with 8 bases in the middle. Looked up from germline, CDR1 is MNHEY and CDR2 is SVGAGI. CDR3 residues: CASSYGQRQFF. In DNA, the CDR3 is TGTGCCAGCAGTTACGGACAGAGGCAGTTCTTC.

The rearrangement joins TRBV5-1 to TRBJ2-5; 7 bases align to TRBD2. V gave up 4 bases and J gave up 5 bases; unmatched junction bases: 5. This CDR3 region has 13 residues. CDR1 is SGHRS and CDR2 is YFSETQ in the germline V gene. This CDR3 is CASSRGRGETQYF. The CDR3 DNA reads as TGCGCCAGCAGCCGGGGGAGGGGCGAGACCCAGTACTTC. Together with reference TRBV5-1 and TRBJ2-5, the CDR3 gives the full variable domain: KAGVTQTPRYLIKTRGQQVTLSCSPISGHRSVSWYQQTPGQGLQFLFEYFSETQRNKGNFPGRFSGRQFSNSRSEMNVSTLELGDSALYLCASSRGRGETQYFGPGTRLLVL.

This chain joins TRBV5-4 and TRBJ1-6; D remains ambiguous. The ends were cut back, 1 base at V and 7 bases at J, with 3 bases in the middle. The germline V gene encodes CDR1 SGHNT and CDR2 YYREEE (reference sequence). The CDR3 has 12 amino acids. In nucleotides, the CDR3 is TGTGCCAGCAGCTTGACAAATTCACCCCTCCACTTT. Amino acids: CASSLTNSPLHF.

Many counts were recorded for this clonotype. The chain employs TRBV14 and TRBJ2-5; 7 bases line up with TRBD1. The length of the CDR3 is 15 residues. V gave up 2 bases and J gave up 1 base; unmatched junction bases: 4. CDR1 and CDR2 from the germline V gene are SGHDN and FVKESK. The CDR3 sequence is CASSQPGTVQETQYF. The DNA for the CDR3 is TGTGCCAGCAGCCAACCTGGGACAGTCCAAGAGACCCAGTACTTC.

The chain combines TRBV7-8 with TRBJ2-7; 7 bases agree with TRBD2. Germline lookup yields CDR1 SGHVS and CDR2 FQNEAQ. V dropped 0 bases and J dropped 3; count of bases not matched to a gene: 5. This CDR3 has 15 amino acids. The CDR3: CASSLAWTRDYEQYF. The DNA for the CDR3 is TGTGCCAGCAGCTTAGCGTGGACTAGAGACTACGAGCAGTACTTC.

The chain couples TRBV24-1 to TRBJ1-1; 10 nucleotides align to TRBD1. Trimming at V came to 1 base and at J to 1 base, leaving 5 bases not matched to a gene. The length of the CDR3 is 17 residues. CDR1 KGHDR and CDR2 SFDVKD come from the germline V gene. This CDR3 is CATSDFPGQGPNTEAFF. The CDR3 nucleotides are TGTGCCACCAGTGATTTCCCGGGACAGGGGCCGAACACTGAAGCTTTCTTT.